This T cell receptor beta chain originates from a study of T cells in Graves' hyperthyroidism and ophthalmopathy. Regions amplified from RNA transcripts were the TCR beta CDR3 regions. Initially, a first-round RT-PCR of the TCR CDR3 employed the HTBI primer set. TCRdb reprocessed the multiplex PCR reads with MiXCR, giving one entry per CDR3 protein. Of 500,000 to 650,000 distinct CDR3 sequences listed, approximately 49% are singletons. In its sample, this clonotype was seen many times. The specimen sequenced was peripheral blood or thyroid tissue (not recorded which). This receptor was identified in an adult woman with Graves' disease, either hyperthyroidism or ophthalmopathy (not recorded which).

The CDR3, as DNA: TGCGCCAGCAGCCAGGCAATGCTAAGGGGGTTAGGCACTGAAGCTTTCTTT. It codes for CASSQAMLRGLGTEAFF. The chain employs TRBV4-1 and TRBJ1-1, with a weak D call TRBD1 (6 bases). This CDR3 spans 17 amino acids. Trimming shortened V by 3 bases and J by 4 bases, and 21 bases separated the two germline ends. The germline V gene has CDR1 MGHRA and CDR2 YSYEKL.